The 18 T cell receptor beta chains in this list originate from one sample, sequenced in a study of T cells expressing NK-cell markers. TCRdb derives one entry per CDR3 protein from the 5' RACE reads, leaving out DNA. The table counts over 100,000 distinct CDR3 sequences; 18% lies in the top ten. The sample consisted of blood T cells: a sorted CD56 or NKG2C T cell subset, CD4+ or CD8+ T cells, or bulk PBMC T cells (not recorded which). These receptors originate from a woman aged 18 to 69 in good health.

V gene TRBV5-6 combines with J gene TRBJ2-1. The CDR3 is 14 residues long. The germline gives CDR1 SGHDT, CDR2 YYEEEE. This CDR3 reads CASSLGSFYNEQFF.

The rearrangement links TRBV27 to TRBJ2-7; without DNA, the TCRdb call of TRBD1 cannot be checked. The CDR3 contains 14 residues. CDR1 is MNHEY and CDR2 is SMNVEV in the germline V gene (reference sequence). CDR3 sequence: CASSRQGRAYEQYF.

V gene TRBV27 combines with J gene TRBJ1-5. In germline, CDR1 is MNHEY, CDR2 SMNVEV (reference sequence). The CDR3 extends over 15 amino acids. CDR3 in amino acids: CASTTKGNSNQPQHF.

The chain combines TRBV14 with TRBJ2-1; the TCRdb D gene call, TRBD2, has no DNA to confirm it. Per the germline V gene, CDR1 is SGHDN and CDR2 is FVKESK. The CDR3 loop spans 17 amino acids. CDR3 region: CASSQDSLAGLSDEQFF.

CDR3 residues: CASRASGSTDNEQFF. The chain combines TRBV9 with TRBJ2-1; TCRdb gives TRBD2 as the D gene, but with no DNA this cannot be confirmed. From germline, CDR1 is SGDLS and CDR2 YYNGEE. The CDR3 runs to 15 residues.

The CDR3: CAIPRGYGYTF. The J gene is TRBJ1-2, the V gene TRBV7-9; TCRdb designates TRBD1, a call that cannot be tested without DNA. This CDR3 region has 11 residues. Germline assignment: CDR1 SEHNR and CDR2 FQNEAQ (reference sequence).

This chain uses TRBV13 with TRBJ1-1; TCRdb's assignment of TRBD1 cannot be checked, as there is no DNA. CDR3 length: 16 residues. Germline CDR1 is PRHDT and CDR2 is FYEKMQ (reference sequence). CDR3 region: CASSPRDRARNTEAFF.

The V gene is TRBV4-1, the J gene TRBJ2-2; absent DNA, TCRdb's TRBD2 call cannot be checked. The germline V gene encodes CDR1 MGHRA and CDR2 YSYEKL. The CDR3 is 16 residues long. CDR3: CASSPGTSGNTGELFF.

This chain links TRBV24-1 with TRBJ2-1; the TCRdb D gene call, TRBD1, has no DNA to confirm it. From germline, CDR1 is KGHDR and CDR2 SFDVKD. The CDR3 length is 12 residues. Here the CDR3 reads CATESGVNEQFF.

The CDR3 loop is CASSFSEANGYTF. The chain joins TRBV27 to TRBJ1-2. The CDR3 contains 13 residues. CDR1 MNHEY and CDR2 SMNVEV come from the germline V gene (reference sequence).

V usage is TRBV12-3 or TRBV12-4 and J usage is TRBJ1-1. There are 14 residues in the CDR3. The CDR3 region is CASSPRGLTYEAFF.

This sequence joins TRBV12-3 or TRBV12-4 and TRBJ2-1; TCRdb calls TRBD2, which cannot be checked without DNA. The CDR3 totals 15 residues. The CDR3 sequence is CASSLLSGPYNEQFF.

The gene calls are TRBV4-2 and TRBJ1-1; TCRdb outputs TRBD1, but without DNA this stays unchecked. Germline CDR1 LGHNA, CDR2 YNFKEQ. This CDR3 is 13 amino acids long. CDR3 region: CASSQVPGAEAFF.

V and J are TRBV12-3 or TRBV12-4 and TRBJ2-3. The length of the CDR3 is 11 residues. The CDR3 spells CASSFADTQYF.

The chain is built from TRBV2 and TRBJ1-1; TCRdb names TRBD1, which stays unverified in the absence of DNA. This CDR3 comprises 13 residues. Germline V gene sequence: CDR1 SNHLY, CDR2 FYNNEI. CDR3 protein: CASSEGARTEAFF.

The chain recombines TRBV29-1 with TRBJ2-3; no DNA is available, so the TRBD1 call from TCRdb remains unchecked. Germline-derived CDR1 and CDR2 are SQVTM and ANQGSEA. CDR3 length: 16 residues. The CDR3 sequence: CSVDFTDRDATDTQYF.

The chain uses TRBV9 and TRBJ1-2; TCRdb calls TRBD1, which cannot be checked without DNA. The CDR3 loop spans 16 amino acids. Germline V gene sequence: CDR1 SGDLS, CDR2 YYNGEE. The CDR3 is CASSVAQPGGLEGYTF.

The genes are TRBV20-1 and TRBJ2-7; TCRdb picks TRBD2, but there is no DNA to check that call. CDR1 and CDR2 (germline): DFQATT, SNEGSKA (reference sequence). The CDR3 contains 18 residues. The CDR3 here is CSARDSGGELAGIITQYF.